A selection of T cell receptor beta chains follows, all from one sample in a study of OX40 agonist ivuxolimab in advanced cancers. TCRdb's table, derived via immunoSEQ multiplex PCR, lists solely in-frame clones and lacks some. The repertoire consists of 60,000 to 85,000 clones, with 90% to 95% occurring once and the leading ten covering roughly 20%. The source material was CD4+ or CD8+ T cells sorted from blood, sampled in a trial of the OX40 agonist ivuxolimab. The origin of the receptors is an adult with an advanced solid tumor such as melanoma, head and neck, liver or kidney cancer. The CDR3 runs from the conserved cysteine through the conserved F or W. The order of the fields is D gene, V gene, clone size, J gene, CDR3 protein, CDR3 DNA. D genes are given only for firm matches. Where a row states a size, it is once, few, many or the class of an expanded clone; other rows omit it.

>.|TRBV4-1|.|TRBJ2-7
CASSAQQGLLTEQYF
TGCGCCAGCAGCGCACAACAGGGTCTACTCACCGAGCAGTACTTC
>.|TRBV11-2|once|TRBJ1-2
CASSLEGIRVRGYTF
TGTGCCAGCAGCTTAGAAGGTATCAGGGTTCGTGGCTACACCTTC
>.|TRBV28|.|TRBJ2-5
CASSLFRGETQYF
TGTGCCAGCAGTTTATTCCGGGGAGAGACCCAGTACTTC
>.|TRBV4-1|.|TRBJ2-5
CASSQENLGEVETQYF
TGCGCCAGCAGCCAAGAGAACCTCGGGGAGGTGGAGACCCAGTACTTC
>TRBD2|TRBV11-3|few|TRBJ2-3
CASSGRTFGGTDTQYF
TGTGCCAGCTCCGGGAGGACATTCGGGGGCACAGATACGCAGTATTTT
>TRBD1|TRBV6-5|.|TRBJ1-1
CASSYSNRGGTEAFF
TGTGCCAGCAGTTACTCGAACAGGGGTGGGACTGAAGCTTTCTTT
>.|TRBV5-8|.|TRBJ1-3
CASSWGQAADTIYF
TGTGCCAGCAGCTGGGGACAAGCGGCGGACACCATATATTTT
>.|TRBV6-6|.|TRBJ1-2
CASSYADRLPNYGYTF
TGTGCCAGCAGTTACGCCGACAGGTTACCTAACTATGGCTACACCTTC
>.|TRBV30|.|TRBJ1-1
CAWSGTPLRARNTEAFF
TGTGCCTGGAGTGGGACTCCGTTGAGGGCGCGGAACACTGAAGCTTTCTTT
>.|TRBV10-3|.|TRBJ1-1
CAIQGNTEAFF
TGTGCCATCCAAGGGAACACTGAAGCTTTCTTT
>TRBD2|TRBV4-1|.|TRBJ2-3
CASSQPSGGSADTQYF
TGCGCCAGCAGCCAACCTAGCGGGGGGTCGGCGGATACGCAGTATTTT
>.|TRBV4-1|.|TRBJ2-7
CASSLSTGSSYEQYF
TGCGCCAGCAGCCTGAGTACAGGGAGCTCCTACGAGCAGTACTTC
>.|TRBV15|.|TRBJ2-7
CATSRELPYEQYF
TGTGCCACCAGCAGGGAGTTACCCTACGAGCAGTACTTC
>TRBD1|TRBV6-5|.|TRBJ1-1
CASTSREGRGTEAFF
TGTGCCAGCACTTCCCGGGAGGGCAGGGGGACTGAAGCTTTCTTT
>.|TRBV4-1|.|TRBJ2-7
CASSQDMRAGYEQYF
TGCGCCAGCAGCCAAGATATGAGGGCAGGCTACGAGCAGTACTTC
>.|TRBV4-3|.|TRBJ2-3
CASSQDRRLVDNTDTQYF
TGCGCCAGCAGCCAAGATCGGAGACTGGTCGATAACACAGATACGCAGTATTTT
>TRBD2|TRBV27|.|TRBJ2-1
CASSLVAGEWSYNEQFF
TGTGCCAGCAGTTTAGTAGCGGGAGAATGGTCCTACAATGAGCAGTTCTTC
>TRBD2|TRBV29-1|.|TRBJ2-5
CSGKGTSGPYIQETQYF
TGCAGCGGGAAGGGGACTAGCGGGCCTTACATTCAAGAGACCCAGTACTTC
>.|TRBV5-7|.|TRBJ2-4
CASSLPAERVAKNIQYF
TGTGCCAGCAGCTTACCGGCGGAGAGGGTGGCCAAAAACATTCAGTACTTC
>.|TRBV21-1|.|TRBJ2-1
CASSKGYRFMGEQFF
TGTGCCAGCAGCAAGGGCTACAGGTTTATGGGGGAGCAGTTCTTC
>.|TRBV19|.|TRBJ2-2
CASSTDHGTGELFF
TGTGCCAGTAGTACAGACCATGGCACCGGGGAGCTGTTTTTT
>TRBD1|TRBV28|.|TRBJ2-1
CASSWDRDNEQFF
TGTGCCAGCAGTTGGGACAGGGACAATGAGCAGTTCTTC
>TRBD2|TRBV7-8|.|TRBJ2-7
CASSWGGGIGEQYF
TGTGCCAGCAGCTGGGGGGGAGGAATTGGCGAGCAGTACTTC
>.|TRBV7-9|.|TRBJ2-2
CASSLDFANTGELFF
TGTGCCAGCAGCCTAGACTTCGCGAACACCGGGGAGCTGTTTTTT
>.|TRBV6-5|.|TRBJ1-1
CASSPRQSMNTEAFF
TGTGCCAGCAGTCCTCGACAGAGCATGAACACTGAAGCTTTCTTT
>.|TRBV29-1|.|TRBJ2-7
CSVEGGQGRAYEQYF
TGCAGCGTTGAAGGGGGGCAGGGGAGGGCCTACGAGCAGTACTTC
>.|TRBV5-4|.|TRBJ2-2
CASSFAPDTGELFF
TGTGCCAGCAGCTTCGCGCCCGACACCGGGGAGCTGTTTTTT
>.|TRBV6-5|.|TRBJ2-3
CASSYSDWGDTQYF
TGTGCCAGCAGTTACTCGGATTGGGGGGATACGCAGTATTTT
>TRBD1|TRBV6-5|.|TRBJ2-7
CASSYRTGGKYEQYF
TGTGCCAGCAGTTACCGAACAGGGGGGAAGTACGAGCAGTACTTC
>TRBD1|TRBV4-1|few|TRBJ1-6
CASSHAQGAGGSPLHF
TGCGCCAGCAGCCATGCGCAGGGGGCTGGAGGGTCACCCCTCCACTTT
>TRBD2|TRBV4-3|.|TRBJ2-7
CASSPGTSGPYEQYF
TGCGCCAGCAGCCCCGGGACTAGCGGTCCCTACGAGCAGTACTTC
>.|TRBV25-1|.|TRBJ1-5
CASSVEQALSGNQPQHF
TGTGCCAGCAGTGTAGAGCAGGCACTTTCGGGCAATCAGCCCCAGCATTTT
>TRBD1|TRBV27|.|TRBJ1-5
CASSLLGQGNQPQHF
TGTGCCAGCAGTTTATTGGGACAGGGGAATCAGCCCCAGCATTTT
>.|TRBV7-9|few|TRBJ1-2
CASRLAPPGGGYTF
TGTGCCAGCAGGCTTGCCCCTCCAGGAGGAGGCTACACCTTC
>.|TRBV4-3|.|TRBJ2-7
CASSQDRGGTLRYYF
TGCGCCAGCAGCCAAGATCGAGGAGGGACCTTACGATATTACTTC
>.|TRBV2|.|TRBJ1-4
CASSEAAGSNEKLFF
TGTGCCAGCAGTGAGGCGGCAGGGAGTAATGAAAAACTGTTTTTT
>.|TRBV4-1|.|TRBJ1-2
CASSQEGRGNYGYTF
TGCGCCAGCAGCCAAGAGGGCAGGGGTAACTATGGCTACACCTTC
>TRBD1|TRBV28|.|TRBJ2-7
CASSRTGEIYEQYF
TGTGCCAGCAGCAGGACAGGGGAAATTTACGAGCAGTACTTC
>TRBD1|TRBV4-3|.|TRBJ1-2
CASSQVRGATGGAGGYTF
TGCGCCAGCAGCCAAGTTCGGGGCGCGACAGGGGGCGCCGGGGGCTACACCTTC
>TRBD1|TRBV4-3|.|TRBJ1-1
CASSPGTGNTEAFF
TGCGCCAGCAGCCCGGGGACAGGGAACACTGAAGCTTTCTTT
>TRBD1|TRBV27|.|TRBJ1-6
CASSSGTGGSNSPLHF
TGTGCCAGCAGTTCCGGGACAGGGGGCTCCAATTCACCCCTCCACTTT
>.|TRBV6-5|.|TRBJ1-2
CASSYSGAAYGYTF
TGTGCCAGCAGTTACTCGGGGGCGGCGTATGGCTACACCTTC
>TRBD2|TRBV19|.|TRBJ2-1
CASSLQRTSGEQFF
TGTGCCAGTAGTTTGCAGCGGACTAGCGGAGAGCAGTTCTTC
>.|TRBV5-5|.|TRBJ2-5
CASSLEPGAFQETQYF
TGTGCCAGCAGCTTGGAACCGGGGGCGTTTCAAGAGACCCAGTACTTC
>TRBD2|TRBV27|.|TRBJ2-7
CASSLLAGVAGGYEQYF
TGTGCCAGCAGTTTACTGGCGGGGGTAGCGGGGGGCTACGAGCAGTACTTC
>.|TRBV9|.|TRBJ1-1
CASSLEKGDTEAFF
TGTGCCAGCAGCTTGGAAAAGGGCGACACTGAAGCTTTCTTT
>.|TRBV5-4|.|TRBJ1-1
CASSLEGTNTEAFF
TGTGCCAGCAGCTTGGAGGGAACGAACACTGAAGCTTTCTTT
>.|TRBV4-3|.|TRBJ2-3
CASSQGWGGGDTQYF
TGCGCCAGCAGCCAGGGCTGGGGGGGCGGCGATACGCAGTATTTT
>.|TRBV6-5|.|TRBJ2-2
CASSYSAPANTGELFF
TGTGCCAGCAGTTATTCGGCGCCAGCGAACACCGGGGAGCTGTTTTTT
>TRBD1|TRBV27|.|TRBJ2-2
CASSLMGQSTGELFF
TGTGCCAGCAGTTTGATGGGACAGTCGACCGGGGAGCTGTTTTTT
>.|TRBV11-2|.|TRBJ2-7
CASSLDGRDEQYF
TGTGCCAGCAGCTTAGATGGGAGAGACGAGCAGTACTTC
>TRBD2|TRBV7-8|.|TRBJ2-1
CASSLVTSGRGEQFF
TGTGCCAGCAGCTTAGTTACTAGCGGTAGGGGTGAGCAGTTCTTC
>.|TRBV15|.|TRBJ1-2
CATSSARQEPPLFNYGYTF
TGTGCCACCAGCAGTGCGAGACAGGAACCACCACTGTTTAACTATGGCTACACCTTC
>TRBD1|TRBV7-9|.|TRBJ2-7
CASSKGQGLHYEQYF
TGTGCCAGCAGTAAGGGACAGGGTCTTCATTACGAGCAGTACTTC
>TRBD2|TRBV19|.|TRBJ2-5
CASSAPGLGAGETQYF
TGTGCCAGTAGTGCCCCGGGACTAGGGGCGGGTGAGACCCAGTACTTC
>TRBD2|TRBV9|.|TRBJ2-7
CASSVGGLDYEQYF
TGTGCCAGCAGCGTGGGGGGACTAGACTACGAGCAGTACTTC
>TRBD1|TRBV4-1|.|TRBJ2-7
CATQFATGSWEQYF
TGCGCCACCCAGTTTGCGACAGGGTCGTGGGAGCAGTACTTC